The 24 T cell receptor beta chains listed next were all sequenced from one sample in a study of cytomegalovirus exposure and HLA in healthy donors. The PCR contained 60 Vbeta and 13 Jbeta primers. The data were produced by immunoSEQ multiplex PCR, yet TCRdb's version contains in-frame clones alone and is incomplete. This table has about 36,000 clones, nearly 70% appearing once. The sequencing sample was made of PBMCs. These receptors came from a man aged 30 to 45 in good health and CMV-seronegative.

The chain links TRBV10-1 to TRBJ1-1; D is ambiguous. Trimming cost V 6 bases and J 1 base, with 9 bases left between them. The length of the CDR3 is 13 residues. The V gene's germline CDR1 is WNHNN and CDR2 SYGVQD (reference sequence). This chain's CDR3 is CASSPTRNTEAFF. The CDR3, as DNA: TGCGCCAGCAGCCCCACACGGAACACTGAAGCTTTCTTT.

The chain links TRBV29-1 to TRBJ2-2; weak D call: TRBD2 (5 bases). V was cut by 8 bases and J by 1 base, with 20 bases left in between. Germline values: CDR1 SQVTM, CDR2 ANQGSEA. The CDR3 runs to 16 residues. CDR3 coding DNA: TGCAGCCTAGCCGCCAGCCCATTGTTGAACACCGGGGAGCTGTTTTTT. This gives the protein CSLAASPLLNTGELFF.

This clone has just a few counts. This chain links TRBV7-6 with TRBJ1-4; the match to TRBD1 covers 7 bases. CDR3 length equals 12 residues. Germline CDR1 is SGHVS and CDR2 is FNYEAQ. V shed 8 bases and J 8 bases; nucleotides not matched to a gene: 5. The CDR3 DNA is TGTGCCAGCGGGACAGCGAGGGAAAAACTGTTTTTT. Protein product: CASGTAREKLFF.

This chain uses TRBV7-9 with TRBJ1-3; possibly TRBD1 for D (6 bases). This CDR3 region has 15 residues. Trimming removed 6 bases from V and 0 bases from J, with 12 bases in between. The germline V gene encodes CDR1 SEHNR and CDR2 FQNEAQ (reference sequence). CDR3 in amino acids: CASRSGGLSGNTIYF. CDR3 bases: TGTGCCAGCAGGAGCGGGGGCCTCTCTGGAAACACCATATATTTT.

The chain joins TRBV7-8 to TRBJ1-3; 8 nucleotides agree with TRBD1. The CDR3 covers 18 residues. V lost 5 bases to trimming and J lost 0 bases; unmatched junction nucleotides: 12. Per the germline V gene, CDR1 is SGHVS and CDR2 is FQNEAQ. Here the CDR3 DNA reads TGTGCCAGCAGCCGAATGGGACAGGTCCCCTTCTCTGGAAACACCATATATTTT. It is translated as CASSRMGQVPFSGNTIYF.

This chain connects TRBV19 to TRBJ1-1; D uncertain. Germline values: CDR1 LNHDA, CDR2 SQIVND (reference sequence). V dropped 8 bases and J dropped 6 bases, with 16 bases sitting between them. The CDR3 length is 13 residues. CDR3: CASGRGIGAEAFF. The CDR3 DNA is TGTGCCAGTGGAAGAGGTATCGGAGCTGAAGCTTTCTTT.

CDR3 amino acids: CASSQDGGDREYEQYF. For the CDR3, the DNA is TGTGCCAGCAGCCAAGATGGGGGGGACAGGGAATACGAGCAGTACTTC. The V call is TRBV4-2, the J call TRBJ2-7, with 9 bases that match TRBD1. Germline V lookup: CDR1 LGHNA, CDR2 YNFKEQ. The V and J ends lost 0 bases and 4 bases, in that order; junction bases with no gene match: 7. The CDR3 contains 16 residues.

V and J are TRBV10-3 and TRBJ1-3; 9 positions match TRBD1. The germline gives CDR1 ENHRY, CDR2 SYGVKD. There are 18 residues in the CDR3. The V gene end was trimmed by 0 bases and the J gene end by 4 bases; junction bases not matched to a gene: 10. The CDR3 DNA reads TGTGCCATCAGTGAGTCGCGGCGACAGGGGACAGGGGGAAACACCATATATTTT. Translating gives CAISESRRQGTGGNTIYF.

This clone was picked up one time. This sequence joins TRBV29-1 and TRBJ2-3; 9 nucleotides agree with TRBD2. This CDR3 comprises 13 residues. Unmatched junction bases numbered 2, after V lost 4 bases and J lost 3 bases. In germline, CDR1 is SQVTM, CDR2 ANQGSEA. CDR3 sequence (DNA): TGCAGCGTTGCGGGACTAGCTACAGATACGCAGTATTTT. Translated: CSVAGLATDTQYF.

The rearrangement joins TRBV6-1 to TRBJ1-5; unclear D gene. This CDR3 contains 12 residues. V was trimmed by 6 bases and J by 1 base, leaving 4 bases between them. Germline V CDR1 and CDR2: MNHNS, SASEGT. The CDR3 coding sequence is TGTGCCAGCAGGGGCAGCAATCAGCCCCAGCATTTT. Translating it yields CASRGSNQPQHF.

This clone was detected only a few times. The gene calls are TRBV7-6 and TRBJ2-1; 9 bases are shared with TRBD2. J gave up 2 bases and V 10 bases, and 9 bases lay outside the gene matches. There are 15 residues in the CDR3. CDR1 SGHVS and CDR2 FNYEAQ come from the germline V gene. CDR3 region: CANSLAGDPYNEQFF. DNA of the CDR3: TGTGCCAACTCATTAGCGGGAGATCCCTACAATGAGCAGTTCTTC.

This chain links TRBV7-9 with TRBJ2-1; tentatively, D is TRBD1 (6 bases). This CDR3 comprises 16 residues. V was cut by 4 bases and J by 8 bases, with 21 bases left in between. Germline CDR1 is SEHNR and CDR2 is FQNEAQ (reference sequence). DNA of the CDR3: TGTGCCAGCAGCTCGTGGCTGGGGGCAGGTGAGGATGAGCAGTTCTTC. It specifies CASSSWLGAGEDEQFF. Full variable domain (rest looked up from reference TRBV7-9 and TRBJ2-1): DTGVSQNPRHKITKRGQNVTFRCDPISEHNRLYWYRQTLGQGPEFLTYFQNEAQLEKSRLLSDRFSAERPKGSFSTLEIQRTEQGDSAMYLCASSSWLGAGEDEQFFGPGTRLTVL.

This clone has only one observation. The CDR3 nucleotides are TGTGCCATCAGTGAGTCGGAAAGGGCAGGGAGGGCGCAAGCTTTCTTT. Its translation: CAISESERAGRAQAFF. V usage is TRBV10-3 and J usage is TRBJ1-1; TRBD1 is a possible D gene (5 bases). There are 16 residues in the CDR3. From germline, CDR1 is ENHRY and CDR2 SYGVKD. The ends were cut back, 0 bases at V and 9 bases at J, with 20 bases in the middle.

The chain employs TRBV5-4 and TRBJ1-1, with TRBD1 identical over 8 bases. Trimming cost V 4 bases and J 4 bases; bases outside gene matches: 6. This CDR3 spans 14 amino acids. The germline V gene has CDR1 SGHNT and CDR2 YYREEE (reference sequence). CDR3 nucleotides: TGTGCCAGCAGCGCGTCAGGGGGCGGCACTGAAGCTTTCTTT. It is translated as CASSASGGGTEAFF.

The chain couples TRBV10-1 to TRBJ2-1; TRBD1 matches 8 bases. The CDR3 sequence is 13 residues long. Germline CDR1 WNHNN, CDR2 SYGVQD (reference sequence). The junction had 6 bases not matched to a gene; V was cut back by 8 bases and J by 6 bases. The CDR3 DNA is TGCGCCAGCCGTCCCGGACAGGGCAATGAGCAGTTCTTC. Protein: CASRPGQGNEQFF.

Concerning this clone: The identical CDR3 is also encoded by other nucleotide sequences in the sample. The chain uses TRBV12-5 and TRBJ2-3, with a weak D call TRBD2 (6 bases). The length of the CDR3 is 14 residues. In germline, CDR1 is LGHNT, CDR2 FRNRAP. V shed 5 bases and J shed 0 bases, with 9 bases lying between them. The CDR3 DNA sequence: TGTGCTAGTGGTCCCGGAGGGAGCACAGATACGCAGTATTTT. It codes for CASGPGGSTDTQYF.

This clone was observed a handful of times. Other DNA sequences in the same sample also yield this CDR3. The rearrangement uses TRBV7-8 and TRBJ2-7, with unresolved D. Germline lookup yields CDR1 SGHVS and CDR2 FQNEAQ. This CDR3 comprises 12 residues. The germline V and J ends were trimmed by 4 bases and 2 bases, with 6 bases remaining between them. This CDR3 is CASSSQAYEQYF. CDR3 bases: TGTGCCAGCAGCTCGCAGGCCTACGAGCAGTACTTC.

This clone showed up just a few times. The chain carries TRBV5-6 and TRBJ2-3; D unclear. V was pared by 0 bases and J by 5 bases, with 7 bases between. The V gene's germline CDR1 is SGHDT and CDR2 YYEEEE. The CDR3 is 13 residues long. The CDR3 DNA sequence: TGTGCCAGCAGCTTGGATGCGTTAGATACGCAGTATTTT. Residues: CASSLDALDTQYF.

The J gene is TRBJ1-2, the V gene TRBV29-1; 9 positions agree with TRBD1. After removal of 6 bases from V and 8 bases from J, the junction contained 7 bases not matched to a gene. Germline-derived CDR1 and CDR2 are SQVTM and ANQGSEA. The CDR3 has 12 amino acids. This CDR3 reads CSVARTGVGYTF. The CDR3 nucleotides read TGCAGCGTCGCTCGGACAGGGGTGGGCTACACCTTC.

This rearrangement joins TRBV29-1 to TRBJ2-5; 11 nucleotides agree with TRBD1. The CDR3 consists of 14 residues. J gave up 5 bases and V 7 bases, and 9 bases lay outside the gene matches. Germline V gene data show CDR1 as SQVTM and CDR2 as ANQGSEA. CDR3 protein: CSGTGTGGRETQYF. CDR3 sequence (DNA): TGCAGCGGTACCGGGACAGGGGGTAGGGAGACCCAGTACTTC.

This sequence joins TRBV27 and TRBJ1-5; D gene unclear. The CDR3 length is 14 residues. CDR1 and CDR2 (germline): MNHEY, SMNVEV (reference sequence). V lost 1 base and J 3 bases, leaving 7 bases between the germline ends. CDR3 coding DNA: TGTGCCAGCAGTTTATACGGGGACAATCAGCCCCAGCATTTT. It yields the protein CASSLYGDNQPQHF.

The CDR3, as DNA: TGTGCCAGCAGCCAGGACTATGGCTACACCTTC. It encodes CASSQDYGYTF. The chain employs TRBV6-1 and TRBJ1-2; no clear D. The CDR3 is 11 residues long. The V end was cut by 6 bases, the J end by 3 bases, with 5 bases between. Germline lookup yields CDR1 MNHNS and CDR2 SASEGT.

The rearrangement links TRBV29-1 to TRBJ2-7; the match to TRBD1 covers 8 bases. The CDR3 totals 15 residues. The V gene's germline CDR1 is SQVTM and CDR2 ANQGSEA. V was clipped by 1 base and J by 0 bases; unmatched bases: 5. CDR3 loop: CSVEVGRGLSYEQYF. CDR3 DNA sequence: TGCAGCGTTGAAGTGGGCAGGGGGCTCTCCTACGAGCAGTACTTC.

The CDR3: CASSRLLDTQYF. The CDR3 DNA sequence: TGCGCCAGCAGTCGGCTTCTGGATACGCAGTATTTT. The chain joins TRBV23-1 to TRBJ2-3; no definite D call. TRBV23-1 belongs to the ORF category, with a function that is uncertain. The V end lost 4 bases, the J end lost 6 bases, and 8 bases lay between the germline ends. CDR3 length equals 12 residues.